Following are 32 T cell receptor beta chains from one sample sequenced in a study of blood T cell repertoires in COVID-19. Measured with immunoSEQ multiplex PCR; TCRdb has only the in-frame clones, and not every one. The table shows just under 65,000 clones, with around 88% occurring only once. Input material: peripheral blood. The receptors originated from a human donor in a cohort sampled during active COVID-19.

The chain is built from TRBV18 and TRBJ2-3; D is uncertain. This CDR3 region has 12 residues. V was clipped by 2 bases and J by 6 bases, with 6 bases between them. Per the germline V gene, CDR1 is KGHSH and CDR2 is LQKENI. CDR3 DNA sequence: TGTGCCAGCTCACCATATGGCGATACGCAGTATTTT. This translates into CASSPYGDTQYF. Based on the CDR3 plus reference TRBV18 and TRBJ2-3, the full variable domain is NAGVMQNPRHLVRRRGQEARLRCSPMKGHSHVYWYRQLPEEGLKFMVYLQKENIIDESGMPKERFSAEFPKEGPSILRIQQVVRGDSAAYFCASSPYGDTQYFGPGTRLTVL.

The chain links TRBV7-9 to TRBJ1-2, with D perhaps TRBD1 (6 bases). This CDR3 is 12 amino acids long. Germline V gene lookup returns CDR1 SEHNR and CDR2 FQNEAQ (reference sequence). The ends were cut back, 3 bases at V and 8 bases at J, with 10 bases in the middle. In nucleotides, the CDR3 is TGTGCCAGCAGCTTTGACAGGACCGGCTACACCTTC. Translating gives CASSFDRTGYTF.

The chain recombines TRBV6-6 with TRBJ2-2, with 13 bases aligning to TRBD2. This CDR3 contains 17 residues. The junction had 5 bases not matched to a gene; V was cut back by 5 bases and J by 2 bases. Germline CDR1 is MNHNY and CDR2 is SVGAGI (reference sequence). CDR3 bases: TGTGCCAGCAGTCCGGGACTAGCGGGGAGCAACACCGGGGAGCTGTTTTTT. It translates to CASSPGLAGSNTGELFF.

This chain joins TRBV6-5 and TRBJ2-1; D is perhaps TRBD2 (5 bases). The germline V gene encodes CDR1 MNHEY and CDR2 SVGAGI. The V gene lost 5 bases and the J gene lost 5 bases, with 7 bases spanning the gap. The CDR3 loop spans 12 amino acids. The DNA of the CDR3 is TGTGCCAGCAGTCGGAGGCACAATGAGCAGTTCTTC. Protein product: CASSRRHNEQFF.

The V gene is TRBV3-1 (or the pseudogene TRBV3-2), the J gene TRBJ2-1; 8 bases are shared with TRBD2. From germline, CDR1 is LGHDT and CDR2 YNNKEL (reference sequence). The CDR3 runs to 15 residues. The V and J ends lost 4 bases and 7 bases, in that order; junction bases with no gene match: 9. The CDR3 loop reads CASSLRGTSSNEQFF. The CDR3 nucleotides read TGTGCCAGCAGCCTGCGGGGGACTAGTTCAAATGAGCAGTTCTTC.

CDR3: CASTVYSNQPQHF. CDR3 coding DNA: TGTGCCAGCACGGTCTATAGCAATCAGCCCCAGCATTTT. The genes are TRBV6-5 and TRBJ1-5, with D unclear. With 7 bases removed from V and 0 bases from J, the gap between germline ends came to 7 bases. Germline values: CDR1 MNHEY, CDR2 SVGAGI. The CDR3 spans 13 residues.

This CDR3 reads CATHRGGRGTEAFF. The CDR3 bases are TGTGCCACCCATCGGGGGGGGCGAGGCACTGAAGCTTTCTTT. The chain links TRBV10-3 to TRBJ1-1; D is possibly TRBD1 (6 bases). Germline V CDR1 and CDR2: ENHRY, SYGVKD. Trimming took 10 bases from V and 4 from J, leaving 19 bases between them. The CDR3 is 14 amino acids.

This chain uses TRBV6-5 with TRBJ2-7; TRBD2 matches 14 bases. Germline V gene sequence: CDR1 MNHEY, CDR2 SVGAGI. This CDR3 comprises 15 residues. V lost 7 bases to trimming and J lost 4 bases; unmatched junction nucleotides: 6. CDR3 DNA: TGTGCCAGCACTATGGGACTAGCGGGAGCGTACGAGCAGTACTTC. It encodes CASTMGLAGAYEQYF.

This clone was recorded once. This chain connects TRBV5-1 to TRBJ1-1; D unresolved. V dropped 0 bases and J dropped 3 bases, with 12 bases sitting between them. The CDR3 has 15 residues. Per germline, CDR1 SGHRS and CDR2 YFSETQ. This CDR3 is CASSLAGRTYTEAFF. The CDR3 bases are TGCGCCAGCAGCTTGGCCGGAAGGACTTACACTGAAGCTTTCTTT.

The chain combines TRBV4-1 with TRBJ2-1; 12 positions agree with TRBD2. V shed 3 bases and J 4 bases; nucleotides not matched to a gene: 7. This CDR3 region has 17 residues. Germline-derived CDR1 and CDR2 are MGHRA and YSYEKL. The CDR3 coding sequence is TGCGCCAGCAGCCAGGCCGGGACTAGCGGGCAATACAATGAGCAGTTCTTC. Protein sequence: CASSQAGTSGQYNEQFF.

The sample holds one count of this clone. The chain has TRBV5-4 and TRBJ2-1, with D possibly matching TRBD1 (6 bases). The CDR3 totals 20 residues. V lost 4 bases and J lost 0, with 26 bases in between. Germline V gene sequence: CDR1 SGHNT, CDR2 YYREEE (reference sequence). The CDR3 protein is CASSLSPGTSTRNSYNEQFF. The DNA of the CDR3 is TGTGCCAGCAGCCTGAGTCCCGGGACATCGACAAGAAACTCCTACAATGAGCAGTTCTTC.

This rearrangement joins TRBV18 to TRBJ2-7, with 9 bases that match TRBD1. V lost 3 bases, J lost 0 bases, and 3 bases stayed unmatched. Germline V gene lookup returns CDR1 KGHSH and CDR2 LQKENI. The CDR3 is 15 amino acids. CDR3 residues: CASSPETGGSYEQYF. CDR3 DNA: TGTGCCAGCTCACCCGAGACAGGGGGCTCCTACGAGCAGTACTTC.

This clone was counted a single time. For the CDR3, the DNA is TGCGCCAGCAGCCTCCTGCCCGGGGATGGCTACACCTTC. Amino acids: CASSLLPGDGYTF. V is TRBV4-1 and J is TRBJ1-2; unclear D gene. V lost 4 bases, J lost 6 bases, and 12 bases lay in between. The CDR3 contains 13 residues. Germline V gives CDR1 MGHRA, CDR2 YSYEKL.

Written as DNA, the CDR3 is TGTGCCAGCAGCTTTGGCGGAAATCAGCCCCAGCATTTT. Protein sequence: CASSFGGNQPQHF. The chain joins TRBV7-9 to TRBJ1-5; no firm D call. V was trimmed by 3 bases and J by 4 bases, leaving 7 bases between them. Looked up from germline, CDR1 is SEHNR and CDR2 is FQNEAQ (reference sequence). CDR3 size: 13 residues.

The chain uses TRBV5-4 and TRBJ1-2; TRBD1 is a possible D gene (6 bases). Germline lookup yields CDR1 SGHNT and CDR2 YYREEE (reference sequence). V lost 0 bases to trimming and J lost 0 bases, with 9 bases between them. The CDR3 sequence is 15 residues long. For the CDR3, the DNA is TGTGCCAGCAGCTTGGGGGGGACAACTAACTATGGCTACACCTTC. It codes for CASSLGGTTNYGYTF.

This rearrangement joins TRBV21-1 to TRBJ2-5; no check of the table's D call, TRBD2, against the DNA was made. TRBV21-1 is a recognized pseudogene. The CDR3 sequence is 13 residues long. The CDR3 DNA follows: TGTGCCAGCAGCAAGGTCCTAGTAGAGACCCAGTACTTC. Protein product: CASSKVLVETQYF.

This rearrangement joins TRBV7-6 to TRBJ2-1; 14 bases line up with TRBD2. This CDR3 region has 18 residues. Per germline, CDR1 SGHVS and CDR2 FNYEAQ. V was clipped by 5 bases and J by 3 bases; unmatched bases: 9. The CDR3 region has the DNA TGTGCCAGCAGCCCCGGGACTAGCGGGGGCCACGTCTACAATGAGCAGTTCTTC. Its protein product is CASSPGTSGGHVYNEQFF.

V and J are TRBV6-5 and TRBJ2-5; D possibly corresponds to TRBD1 (5 bases). V lost 6 bases and J lost 5, with 16 bases in between. The CDR3 totals 14 residues. In germline, CDR1 is MNHEY, CDR2 SVGAGI. The DNA of the CDR3 is TGTGCCAGCAGCTGGACACCGGCGAGGGAGACCCAGTACTTC. Translation: CASSWTPARETQYF.

The V call is TRBV6-5, the J call TRBJ2-3, with 8 bases that match TRBD2. The J segment lost 7 bases and the V segment lost 2 bases, leaving 11 bases of the junction unmatched. The CDR3 contains 16 residues. The V gene's germline CDR1 is MNHEY and CDR2 SVGAGI. CDR3 in DNA: TGTGCCAGCAGTTACAGCCTCGGGGGGGGTCAGAATACGCAGTATTTT. The encoded protein is CASSYSLGGGQNTQYF.

This chain joins TRBV19 and TRBJ1-2; possibly TRBD1 for D (6 bases). Trimming removed 5 bases from V and 8 bases from J, with 18 bases in between. Germline values: CDR1 LNHDA, CDR2 SQIVND (reference sequence). This CDR3 region has 14 residues. The CDR3 loop is CASSPNRALLGYTF. The CDR3 bases are TGTGCCAGTAGTCCGAACAGGGCCCTCTTAGGCTACACCTTC.

The V gene is TRBV27, the J gene TRBJ2-7, with 10 bases identical to TRBD2. The germline V gene has CDR1 MNHEY and CDR2 SMNVEV (reference sequence). The CDR3 is made up of 18 amino acids. Trimming at V came to 1 base and at J to 1 base, leaving 10 bases not matched to a gene. CDR3 DNA: TGTGCCAGCAGTTTATATCGCAGCGGGGGGGCCTGGTCCTACGAGCAGTACTTC. Protein sequence: CASSLYRSGGAWSYEQYF.

The rearrangement links TRBV7-9 to TRBJ1-3; the D is unclear. V was trimmed by 3 bases and J by 4 bases, leaving 16 bases between them. Germline V gives CDR1 SEHNR, CDR2 FQNEAQ (reference sequence). This CDR3 region has 16 residues. CDR3 region: CASSFTPLYPGNTIYF. The CDR3 nucleotides are TGTGCCAGCAGCTTTACCCCCCTCTATCCAGGAAACACCATATATTTT.

This chain uses TRBV6-1 with TRBJ2-1, with 11 bases lining up with TRBD2. The trim removed 4 bases at V and 1 base at J, leaving 12 bases unmatched. CDR3 length equals 19 residues. Germline-derived CDR1 and CDR2 are MNHNS and SASEGT. The CDR3 sequence is CASSAGFAASGRSYNEQFF. DNA for the CDR3: TGTGCCAGCAGTGCGGGATTCGCGGCTAGCGGGAGGTCCTACAATGAGCAGTTCTTC.

The chain employs TRBV6-5 and TRBJ2-1; the D gene is possibly TRBD2 (5 bases). The length of the CDR3 is 12 residues. Between the trimmed V and J ends, which lost 6 bases and 10 bases, there was a span of 13 bases. Per germline, CDR1 MNHEY and CDR2 SVGAGI. The CDR3 loop reads CASSPERGEQFF. The CDR3 DNA reads as TGTGCCAGCAGCCCCGAGAGAGGGGAGCAGTTCTTC.

This clone was recorded a few times. The chain joins TRBV7-8 to TRBJ1-2, with TRBD1 matching 7 bases. The CDR3 runs to 17 residues. Trimming cost V 1 base and J 0 bases; bases outside gene matches: 8. Germline V gene data show CDR1 as SGHVS and CDR2 as FQNEAQ. CDR3 region: CASSLGVRGPANYGYTF. The DNA of the CDR3 is TGTGCCAGCAGCTTAGGAGTAAGGGGGCCAGCTAACTATGGCTACACCTTC.

The gene calls are TRBV6-5 and TRBJ1-2; TRBD1 matches 9 bases. V shed 8 bases and J 8 bases; nucleotides not matched to a gene: 15. Per the germline V gene, CDR1 is MNHEY and CDR2 is SVGAGI. The CDR3 sequence is 15 residues long. CDR3 region: CASVFTGTGSLGYTF. DNA of the CDR3: TGTGCCAGCGTTTTTACCGGGACAGGGAGTTTAGGCTACACCTTC.

Only a few counts were recorded for this clone. The chain carries TRBV2 and TRBJ1-2; D not certain. This CDR3 spans 12 amino acids. Trimming cost V 7 bases and J 8 bases, with 14 bases left between them. Germline V gives CDR1 SNHLY, CDR2 FYNNEI. CDR3 loop: CASIVMRAGYTF. The CDR3 DNA reads as TGTGCCAGCATAGTAATGAGGGCCGGCTACACCTTC.

The rearrangement joins TRBV6-5 to TRBJ1-5, with D possibly being TRBD1 (6 bases). Trimming stripped 8 bases from V and 5 bases from J, with 16 bases between. The germline CDR1 and CDR2 sequences are MNHEY and SVGAGI. The CDR3 covers 14 residues. This CDR3 is CASGPGTQDQPQHF. The CDR3 DNA follows: TGTGCCAGCGGGCCCGGGACACAAGATCAGCCCCAGCATTTT.

The chain employs TRBV7-2 and TRBJ2-3; 12 nucleotides agree with TRBD2. Germline-derived CDR1 and CDR2 are SGHTA and FQGNSA. The CDR3 covers 17 residues. The ends lost 2 bases at V and 6 bases at J; junction bases unmatched: 9. In nucleotides, the CDR3 is TGTGCCAGCAGCTTACGGCTAGCGGGAGGGCCGGGGGATACGCAGTATTTT. This encodes CASSLRLAGGPGDTQYF.

This clone was observed once. This chain's CDR3 is CASSYRTGGSTDTQYF. The CDR3 region has the DNA TGTGCCAGCAGCTATAGGACAGGGGGCAGTACAGATACGCAGTATTTT. V gene TRBV13 combines with J gene TRBJ2-3, with 11 bases lining up with TRBD1. V lost 4 bases to trimming and J lost 3 bases; unmatched junction nucleotides: 6. In germline, CDR1 is PRHDT, CDR2 FYEKMQ (reference sequence). CDR3 length: 16 residues.

The chain employs TRBV19 and TRBJ1-1; D uncertain. The germline V gene has CDR1 LNHDA and CDR2 SQIVND (reference sequence). V lost 8 bases, J lost 0 bases, and 13 bases lay in between. The CDR3 has 14 residues. CDR3 residues: CASGEGRLNTEAFF. As DNA, the CDR3 is TGTGCCAGTGGCGAAGGGAGGTTGAACACTGAAGCTTTCTTT.

This rearrangement joins TRBV5-4 to TRBJ2-4; perhaps TRBD1 as D (6 bases). The germline V gene has CDR1 SGHNT and CDR2 YYREEE (reference sequence). The CDR3 sequence is 17 residues long. Trimming removed 3 bases from V and 1 base from J, with 17 bases in between. Written as DNA, the CDR3 is TGTGCCAGCAGCTCTGCGGTGGGAAGGGGGGCCAAAAACATTCAGTACTTC. This codes for CASSSAVGRGAKNIQYF.